These T cell receptor beta chains were read from a single sample in a study of Tregs in tolerant kidney transplant recipients. The assay was immunoSEQ multiplex PCR, and TCRdb's table has in-frame clones only and misses some. In the table there are about 59,000 clones, around 80% of which are singletons. Material: CD4+ T cells from blood. These receptor sequences come from a human donor in good health. Each CDR3 is given with its conserved first and last residue. The order of the fields is V gene, J gene, D gene, clone size, CDR3 DNA, CDR3 protein. D genes are given only for firm matches. The size field is filled for only some rows; it gives once, few, many or a size class.

TRBV28,TRBJ2-5,NA,NA,TGTGCCAGCAGTTTCGAGGACAGACAAGAGACCCAGTACTTC,CASSFEDRQETQYF
TRBV7-2,TRBJ1-1,NA,NA,TGTGCCAGCAGCTTGGGAGGGGACACTGAAGCTTTCTTT,CASSLGGDTEAFF
TRBV2,TRBJ2-7,NA,NA,TGTGCCAGCAGTGCCAGAGAGCAGTACTTC,CASSAREQYF
TRBV6-1,TRBJ2-3,NA,NA,TGTGCCAGCAGAGGAGGGTACACAGATACGCAGTATTTT,CASRGGYTDTQYF
TRBV6-1,TRBJ2-6,TRBD1,NA,TGTGCCAGCAGTGTATTCCTCCCGGGACAGGCCCGCTCTGGGGCCAACGTCCTGACTTTC,CASSVFLPGQARSGANVLTF
TRBV7-2,TRBJ2-7,TRBD1,once,TGTGCCAGCAGCTTAGGACAGGGGTCGGCCTACGAGCAGTACTTC,CASSLGQGSAYEQYF
TRBV15,TRBJ1-4,NA,NA,TGTGCCACCAGCAGCGAGAATGAAAAACTGTTTTTT,CATSSENEKLFF
TRBV6-5,TRBJ1-2,NA,NA,TGTGCCAGCAGTTACTCCAACGCTTATGGCTACACCTTC,CASSYSNAYGYTF
TRBV7-2,TRBJ2-5,NA,NA,TGTGCCAGCACCCCGGCTGGACTCCAAGAGACCCAGTACTTC,CASTPAGLQETQYF
TRBV2,TRBJ2-1,TRBD2,many,TGTGCCAGCAGCCCTAGCGGGAGAGAGGAGCAGTTCTTC,CASSPSGREEQFF
TRBV4-3,TRBJ2-7,NA,NA,TGCGCCAGCAGCCAAGCCCAGGGCTACGAGCAGTACTTC,CASSQAQGYEQYF
TRBV6-6,TRBJ2-7,TRBD2,NA,TGTGCCAGCAGTTCCCCGACTAGCGGGAAATTGAGCGAGCAGTACTTC,CASSSPTSGKLSEQYF
TRBV6-6,TRBJ1-6,NA,once,TGTGCCAGCAGTTACGGACCCCCCACATCACCCCTCCACTTT,CASSYGPPTSPLHF
TRBV5-1,TRBJ2-1,NA,NA,TGCGCCAGCAGCTTGTTGACTACCCTCAATGAGCAGTTCTTC,CASSLLTTLNEQFF
TRBV9,TRBJ2-3,TRBD2,NA,TGTGCCAGCAGCCCCTTAGCGGGAACTGCAGATACGCAGTATTTT,CASSPLAGTADTQYF
TRBV7-2,TRBJ2-3,TRBD2,NA,TGTGCCAGCAGCCTTCGACTAGCGGGAGATGCAGATACGCAGTATTTT,CASSLRLAGDADTQYF
TRBV4-3,TRBJ1-1,NA,few,TGCGCCAGCAGCCGAGGTGGCGGCCGCACTGAAGCTTTCTTT,CASSRGGGRTEAFF
TRBV14,TRBJ2-7,NA,NA,TGTGCCAGCAGCCCCTTAAGGCTTGCAGGGGTGGGCGAGCAGTACTTC,CASSPLRLAGVGEQYF
TRBV2,TRBJ2-5,TRBD2,NA,TGTGCCAGCAGTGACCTCCTAGCGGGGAAAGAGACCCAGTACTTC,CASSDLLAGKETQYF
TRBV6-5,TRBJ1-1,TRBD1,NA,TGTGCCAGCAGTTACGGTGGGCAGGGGGAAACTGAAGCTTTCTTT,CASSYGGQGETEAFF
TRBV4-2,TRBJ2-2,NA,NA,TGTGCCAGCAGCCCGGGTAGCAGGAACACCGGGGAGCTGTTTTTT,CASSPGSRNTGELFF
TRBV4-3,TRBJ2-2,TRBD2,NA,TGCGCCAGCAGCCAAGAACCGACTAGCGGGAGTACCGGGGAGCTGTTTTTT,CASSQEPTSGSTGELFF
TRBV27,TRBJ2-3,TRBD2,NA,TGTGCCAGCAGTTTATTCGGTTTGGGCGGGGGGGGAGATACGCAGTATTTT,CASSLFGLGGGGDTQYF